This entry lists 12 T cell receptor beta chains sequenced from one sample in a study of technical replicates of blood from a few donors. Libraries were prepared by immunoSEQ multiplex PCR; TCRdb keeps only in-frame clonotypes and omits some of them. The repertoire holds roughly 60,000 clones, with 85% to 95% as singletons. The sequenced sample was PBMCs. These receptors were taken from a human donor in good health. Some clones in this sample may be carry-over from other donors' samples.

The chain recombines TRBV6-5 with TRBJ1-5; perhaps TRBD1 as D (5 bases). Germline CDR1 reads MNHEY; CDR2 reads SVGAGI. CDR3 length: 15 amino acids. The germline V and J ends were trimmed by 6 bases and 2 bases, with 14 bases remaining between them. DNA of the CDR3: TGTGCCAGCAGCCTACGCGGGGGGGGCAATCAGCCCCAGCATTTT. It is translated as CASSLRGGGNQPQHF.

The gene calls are TRBV6-5 and TRBJ1-3; D gene unclear. V lost 4 bases and J 4 bases, leaving 11 bases between the germline ends. CDR1 MNHEY and CDR2 SVGAGI come from the germline V gene. The CDR3 loop spans 14 amino acids. The CDR3 coding sequence is TGTGCCAGCAGTTCCGGGAGACCCGGAAACACCATATATTTT. Its protein is CASSSGRPGNTIYF.

This chain links TRBV19 with TRBJ1-1; D is unresolved. Germline V CDR1 and CDR2: LNHDA, SQIVND (reference sequence). The CDR3 loop spans 16 amino acids. With 2 bases removed from V and 2 bases from J, the gap between germline ends came to 15 bases. CDR3 amino acids: CASSILTGFLNTEAFF. In nucleotides, the CDR3 is TGTGCCAGTAGTATACTGACGGGATTCTTAAACACTGAAGCTTTCTTT.

The V call is TRBV27, the J call TRBJ2-7, with 8 bases lining up with TRBD1. Germline loops: CDR1 MNHEY, CDR2 SMNVEV (reference sequence). The CDR3 runs 16 residues. V dropped 6 bases and J dropped 7; count of bases not matched to a gene: 17. The CDR3 region has the DNA TGTGCCAGCAGCGACGTCAGAGACAGGGGTAAGGAGGAGCAGTACTTC. Its protein product is CASSDVRDRGKEEQYF.

The count of this clone is one. In DNA form, the CDR3 reads TGTGCCAGCAGTGGGTCAGGGGGCGTATCTATTCAGTACTTC. Translation gives CASSGSGGVSIQYF. The V gene is TRBV2, the J gene TRBJ2-4, with 8 nucleotides matching TRBD1. V was pared by 4 bases and J by 10 bases, with 9 bases of the junction left unmatched. Germline values: CDR1 SNHLY, CDR2 FYNNEI. This CDR3 contains 14 residues.

In DNA form, the CDR3 reads TGTGCCATCAGGGCCTCGACAGGGCAATTCCCGGCTTTCTTT. Translating it yields CAIRASTGQFPAFF. The rearrangement joins TRBV10-3 to TRBJ1-1; 7 nucleotides agree with TRBD1. The CDR3 is made up of 14 amino acids. The junction had 15 bases not matched to a gene; V was cut back by 6 bases and J by 11 bases. Per the germline V gene, CDR1 is ENHRY and CDR2 is SYGVKD.

The rearrangement links TRBV11-3 to TRBJ1-6; D possibly corresponds to TRBD1 (5 bases). With 5 bases removed from V and 8 bases from J, the gap between germline ends came to 10 bases. The V gene's germline CDR1 is SGHNT and CDR2 YENEEA. This CDR3 comprises 13 residues. The CDR3 bases are TGTGCCAGCAGCCCAGACAGTGATTCACCCCTCCACTTT. Protein product: CASSPDSDSPLHF. Together with reference TRBV11-3 and TRBJ1-6, the CDR3 gives the full variable domain: EAGVVQSPRYKIIEKKQPVAFWCNPISGHNTLYWYLQNLGQGPELLIRYENEEAVDDSQLPKDRFSAERLKGVDSTLKIQPAELGDSAVYLCASSPDSDSPLHFGNGTRLTVT.

The gene calls are TRBV5-1 and TRBJ2-4; 8 bases line up with TRBD2. Trimming cost V 4 bases and J 8 bases; bases outside gene matches: 8. Per germline, CDR1 SGHRS and CDR2 YFSETQ. This CDR3 is built from 14 residues. In nucleotides, the CDR3 is TGCGCCAGCAGCATAAGCGGGGGCGGGGACATTCAGTACTTC. The encoded protein is CASSISGGGDIQYF.

The genes are TRBV10-3 and TRBJ1-6; D remains unclear. This CDR3 has 13 amino acids. Germline V lookup: CDR1 ENHRY, CDR2 SYGVKD. The V end was cut by 10 bases, the J end by 7 bases, with 14 bases between. The DNA of the CDR3 is TGTGCCACCGGGGAGGGAGGGAATTCACCCCTCCACTTT. It codes for CATGEGGNSPLHF.

The chain combines TRBV7-8 with TRBJ2-7, with 7 bases fitting TRBD1. CDR1 and CDR2 (germline): SGHVS, FQNEAQ. CDR3 length: 16 amino acids. V shed 5 bases and J 3 bases; nucleotides not matched to a gene: 13. CDR3 in DNA: TGTGCCAGCAGCCTAGGACAGGCCTTCTCGTTCTACGAGCAGTACTTC. Amino acid sequence: CASSLGQAFSFYEQYF.

The DNA for the CDR3 is TGCGCCAGCAGCCAAGGGACAGACGGAAAACTGTTTTTT. This gives the protein CASSQGTDGKLFF. The chain recombines TRBV5-1 with TRBJ1-4, with TRBD1 matching over 7 bases. V was pared by 4 bases and J by 10 bases, with 7 bases of the junction left unmatched. Germline V gene sequence: CDR1 SGHRS, CDR2 YFSETQ. The length of the CDR3 is 13 residues.

The V gene is TRBV2, the J gene TRBJ2-7; 12 bases line up with TRBD2. Trimming at V came to 7 bases and at J to 0 bases, leaving 7 bases not matched to a gene. CDR3 length: 16 amino acids. Germline loops: CDR1 SNHLY, CDR2 FYNNEI. The CDR3 sequence: CASTIRTSGISYEQYF. The DNA of the CDR3 is TGTGCCAGCACAATCCGGACTAGCGGGATCTCCTACGAGCAGTACTTC.